Listed here is a single TCR beta chain. How the authors handled the data: Nucleated cell number was recorded as an estimate derived from reference gene primer amplification. Sequencing used immunoSEQ multiplex PCR; TCRdb keeps in-frame clones, though not all of them. V and J calls and clone size are given by that table; D and trimming were obtained from the DNA. The sample comprises 200,000 to 250,000 clones, over 80% of which are singletons, and less than 3% rests with the top ten. These data come from a study of blood T cell repertoires in COVID-19. Specimen: peripheral blood. This TCR was sampled from a man aged 30 to 45 with COVID-19, enrolled during active disease.

The CDR3 sequence: CASTYTGQNLYEQYF. CDR3 coding DNA: TGTGCCAGCACTTATACGGGACAGAACTTATACGAGCAGTACTTC. The chain has TRBV6-6 and TRBJ2-7, with 7 bases aligning to TRBD1. CDR1 and CDR2 from the germline V gene are MNHNY and SVGAGI (reference sequence). The CDR3 consists of 15 residues. The J segment lost 4 bases and the V segment lost 7 bases, leaving 13 bases of the junction unmatched.